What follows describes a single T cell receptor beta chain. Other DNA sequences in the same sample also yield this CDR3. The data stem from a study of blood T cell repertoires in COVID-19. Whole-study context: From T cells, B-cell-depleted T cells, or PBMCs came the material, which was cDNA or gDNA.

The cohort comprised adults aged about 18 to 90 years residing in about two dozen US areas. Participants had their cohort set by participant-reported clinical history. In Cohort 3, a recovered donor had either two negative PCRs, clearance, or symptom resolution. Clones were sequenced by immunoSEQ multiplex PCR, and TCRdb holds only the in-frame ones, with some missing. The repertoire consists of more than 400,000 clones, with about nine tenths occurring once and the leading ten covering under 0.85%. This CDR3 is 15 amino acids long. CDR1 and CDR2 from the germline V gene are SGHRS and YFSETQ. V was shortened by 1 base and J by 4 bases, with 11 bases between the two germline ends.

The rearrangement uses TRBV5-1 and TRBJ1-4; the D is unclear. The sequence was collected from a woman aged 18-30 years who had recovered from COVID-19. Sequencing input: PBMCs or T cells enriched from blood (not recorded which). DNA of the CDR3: TGCGCCAGCAGCTTGAGCACTGGGAGTAATGAAAAACTGTTTTTT. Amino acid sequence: CASSLSTGSNEKLFF.